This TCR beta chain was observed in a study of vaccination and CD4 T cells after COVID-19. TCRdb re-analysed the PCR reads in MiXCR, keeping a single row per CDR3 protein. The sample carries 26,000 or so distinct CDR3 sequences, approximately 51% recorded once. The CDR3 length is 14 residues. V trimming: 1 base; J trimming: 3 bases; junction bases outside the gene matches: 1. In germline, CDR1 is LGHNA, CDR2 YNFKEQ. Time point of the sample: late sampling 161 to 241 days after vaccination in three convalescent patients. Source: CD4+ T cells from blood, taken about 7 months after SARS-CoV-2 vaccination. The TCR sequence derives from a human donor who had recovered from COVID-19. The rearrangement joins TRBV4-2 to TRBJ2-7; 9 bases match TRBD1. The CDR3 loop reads CASSQGTGDYEQYF. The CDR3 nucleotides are TGTGCCAGCAGCCAAGGGACAGGGGACTACGAGCAGTACTTC.